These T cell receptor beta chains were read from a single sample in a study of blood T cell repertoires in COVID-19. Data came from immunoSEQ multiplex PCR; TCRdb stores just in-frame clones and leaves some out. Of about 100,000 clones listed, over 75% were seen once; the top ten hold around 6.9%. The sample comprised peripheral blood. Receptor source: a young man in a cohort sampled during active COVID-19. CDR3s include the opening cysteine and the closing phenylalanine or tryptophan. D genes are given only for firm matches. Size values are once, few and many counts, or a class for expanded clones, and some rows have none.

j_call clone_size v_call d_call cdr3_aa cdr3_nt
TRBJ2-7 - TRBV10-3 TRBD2 CAINRGGSISYEQYF TGTGCCATCAATCGGGGGGGCAGTATTTCCTACGAGCAGTACTTC
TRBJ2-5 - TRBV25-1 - CASSDPTVETQYF TGTGCCAGCAGTGATCCCACTGTGGAGACCCAGTACTTC
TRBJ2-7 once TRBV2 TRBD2 CASRPGGGGQYF TGTGCCAGCAGGCCGGGGGGGGGCGGCCAGTACTTC
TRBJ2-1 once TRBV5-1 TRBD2 CASSESGGDAEQFF TGCGCCAGCAGCGAGAGCGGGGGGGATGCTGAGCAGTTCTTC
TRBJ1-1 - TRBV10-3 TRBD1 CASGDSMNTEAFF TGTGCCAGCGGGGACAGCATGAACACTGAAGCTTTCTTT
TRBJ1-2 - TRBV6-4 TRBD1 CASSEAGGYGYTF TGTGCCAGCAGTGAAGCAGGGGGCTATGGCTACACCTTC
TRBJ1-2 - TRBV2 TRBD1 CASNPRQGAGGYTF TGTGCCAGCAACCCCCGGCAGGGGGCAGGTGGCTACACCTTC
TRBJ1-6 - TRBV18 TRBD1 CASSPPTGSGNPSPLHF TGTGCCAGCTCACCACCGACAGGGTCTGGAAACCCTTCACCCCTCCACTTT
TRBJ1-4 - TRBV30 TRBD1 CAWSQGARGEKLFF TGTGCCTGGTCTCAGGGGGCCAGAGGTGAAAAACTGTTTTTT
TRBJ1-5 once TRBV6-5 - CASAGLVGNQPQHF TGTGCCAGCGCCGGGTTGGTAGGCAATCAGCCCCAGCATTTT
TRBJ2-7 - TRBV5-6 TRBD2 CASSGWLAGGRTSYEQYF TGTGCCAGCAGCGGCTGGCTAGCGGGGGGCCGGACCTCCTACGAGCAGTACTTC
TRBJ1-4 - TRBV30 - CAGAGYEKLFF TGTGCCGGGGCGGGGTATGAAAAACTGTTTTTT
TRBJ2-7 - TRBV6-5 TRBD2 CASSLAGVTSYEQYF TGTGCCAGCAGTCTAGCGGGGGTCACCTCCTACGAGCAGTACTTC
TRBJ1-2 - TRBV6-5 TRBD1 CASTRGTGNYGYTF TGTGCCAGCACCAGGGGGACAGGGAACTATGGCTACACCTTC
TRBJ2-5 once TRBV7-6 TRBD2 CASSLGGTTGQETQYF TGTGCCAGCAGCTTAGGCGGGACTACGGGCCAAGAGACCCAGTACTTC
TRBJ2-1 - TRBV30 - CAWSADYEQFF TGTGCCTGGAGTGCAGACTATGAGCAGTTCTTC
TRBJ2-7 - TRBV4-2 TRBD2 CASSQMGMTSGGYEQYF TGTGCCAGCAGCCAAATGGGGATGACTAGCGGGGGTTACGAGCAGTACTTC
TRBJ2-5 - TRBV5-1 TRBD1 CASSLEGQGVLETQYF TGCGCCAGCAGCTTGGAGGGACAGGGAGTTCTAGAGACCCAGTACTTC
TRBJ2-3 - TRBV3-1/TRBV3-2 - CASSQETGGPRGDTQYF TGTGCCAGCAGCCAAGAGACCGGGGGGCCCCGGGGAGATACGCAGTATTTT
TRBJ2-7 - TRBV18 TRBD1 CASSPGTGGWQYF TGTGCCAGCTCACCAGGGACAGGAGGTTGGCAGTACTTC
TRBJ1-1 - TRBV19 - CASRDFRGGANTEAFF TGTGCCAGTAGAGATTTTAGGGGGGGTGCGAACACTGAAGCTTTCTTT
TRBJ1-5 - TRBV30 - CAWSVTRDQPQHF TGTGCCTGGAGTGTAACCAGGGATCAGCCCCAGCATTTT
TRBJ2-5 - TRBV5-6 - CASSLMGYQETQYF TGTGCCAGCAGCTTGATGGGCTACCAAGAGACCCAGTACTTC
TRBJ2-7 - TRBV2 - CASNREGSGEQYF TGTGCCAGCAACAGGGAGGGCTCGGGCGAGCAGTACTTC
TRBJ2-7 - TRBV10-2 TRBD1 CASRDRGREDEQYF TGCGCCAGCAGGGACAGGGGGCGCGAGGACGAGCAGTACTTC
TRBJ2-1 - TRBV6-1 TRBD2 CASSEGGGANEQFF TGTGCCAGCAGTGAAGGCGGGGGGGCCAATGAGCAGTTCTTC
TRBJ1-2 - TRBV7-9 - CASSLFQGDHGYTF TGTGCCAGCAGCTTATTTCAGGGCGATCATGGCTACACCTTC
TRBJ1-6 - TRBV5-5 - CASSLVRYNSPLHF TGTGCCAGCAGCTTGGTCCGGTATAATTCACCCCTCCACTTT
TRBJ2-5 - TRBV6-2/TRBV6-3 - CASSYSKTGKLETQYF TGTGCCAGCAGTTACTCGAAAACAGGGAAGTTGGAGACCCAGTACTTC
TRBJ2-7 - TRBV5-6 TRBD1 CASTWDRGYEQYF TGTGCCAGCACCTGGGACAGGGGGTACGAGCAGTACTTC
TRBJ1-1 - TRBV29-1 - CSVEGPGGIPEAFF TGCAGCGTTGAAGGCCCCGGGGGGATCCCTGAAGCTTTCTTT
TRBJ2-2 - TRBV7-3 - CASSSLVNTGELFF TGTGCCAGCAGCTCACTAGTGAACACCGGGGAGCTGTTTTTT
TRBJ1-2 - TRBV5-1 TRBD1 CASSSRVRTGGDYGYTF TGCGCCAGCAGCTCGAGGGTCCGGACAGGGGGCGACTATGGCTACACCTTC
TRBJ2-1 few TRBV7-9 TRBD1 CASSSLRPGGAEQFF TGTGCCAGCAGCTCACTTCGTCCAGGGGGCGCGGAGCAGTTCTTC
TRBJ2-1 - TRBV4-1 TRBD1 CASSLRTGPLNEQFF TGCGCCAGCAGCCTACGGACAGGGCCGCTAAATGAGCAGTTCTTC
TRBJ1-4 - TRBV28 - CASSQIEKLFF TGTGCCAGCAGCCAAATCGAAAAACTGTTTTTT
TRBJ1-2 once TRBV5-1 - CASRTAGTPLYGYTF TGCGCCAGCAGGACCGCTGGGACACCACTCTATGGCTACACCTTC
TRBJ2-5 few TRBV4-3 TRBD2 CASSPSRRGGEETQYF TGCGCCAGCAGCCCAAGCCGGCGGGGGGGAGAAGAGACCCAGTACTTC
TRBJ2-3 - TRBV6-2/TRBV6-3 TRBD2 CASSYAPWTSVTDTQYF TGTGCCAGCAGTTACGCCCCATGGACTAGCGTGACAGATACGCAGTATTTT
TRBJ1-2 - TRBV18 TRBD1 CASSPGDRVYGYTF TGTGCCAGCTCACCAGGAGACAGGGTCTACGGCTACACCTTC
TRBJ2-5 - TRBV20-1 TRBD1 CSASGGRGLQETQYF TGCAGTGCTAGTGGGGGCAGGGGGCTCCAAGAGACCCAGTACTTC
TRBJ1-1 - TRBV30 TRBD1 CASSQTGRTTEAFF TGTGCCTCCTCGCAGACAGGGAGGACAACTGAAGCTTTCTTT
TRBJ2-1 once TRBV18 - CASSPPQGSSYNEQFF TGTGCCAGCTCACCACCGCAGGGGTCCTCCTACAATGAGCAGTTCTTC
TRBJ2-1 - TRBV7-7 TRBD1 CASSPDPGQENNEQFF TGTGCCAGCAGCCCCGACCCGGGACAGGAGAACAATGAGCAGTTCTTC
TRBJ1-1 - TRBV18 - CASSLNDVSGLNTEAFF TGTGCCAGCTCCCTTAACGACGTATCAGGGCTGAACACTGAAGCTTTCTTT
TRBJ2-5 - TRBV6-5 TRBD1 CASSSGTGSWETQYF TGTGCCAGCAGTTCCGGGACAGGGAGTTGGGAGACCCAGTACTTC
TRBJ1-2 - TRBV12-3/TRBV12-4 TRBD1 CASSAGGGGGYTF TGTGCCAGCAGTGCAGGGGGCGGGGGTGGCTACACCTTC
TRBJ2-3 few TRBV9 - CASSVGTWAPDTQYF TGTGCCAGCAGCGTCGGAACCTGGGCCCCAGATACGCAGTATTTT
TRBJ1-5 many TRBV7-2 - CASSSDRTYQPQHF TGTGCCAGCAGCTCCGACAGGACCTATCAGCCCCAGCATTTT
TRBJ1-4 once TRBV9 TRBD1 CASSEGDSANEKLFF TGTGCCAGCAGCGAGGGGGACAGTGCTAATGAAAAACTGTTTTTT
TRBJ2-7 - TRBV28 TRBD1 CASSLPGQGIYEQYF TGTGCCAGCAGTCTCCCGGGACAGGGGATCTACGAGCAGTACTTC
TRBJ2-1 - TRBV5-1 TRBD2 CASSPERGGVDEQFF TGCGCCAGCAGCCCCGAGCGGGGGGGCGTGGATGAGCAGTTCTTC
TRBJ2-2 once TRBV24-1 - CATNGGFTGELFF TGTGCCACCAATGGCGGGTTCACCGGGGAGCTGTTTTTT
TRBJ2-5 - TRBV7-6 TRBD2 CASSLGTGTMGETQYF TGTGCCAGCAGCTTGGGGACCGGGACTATGGGGGAGACCCAGTACTTC
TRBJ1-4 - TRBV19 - CASSSAAGGEEKLFF TGTGCCAGTAGCTCGGCGGCTGGGGGGGAGGAAAAACTGTTTTTT
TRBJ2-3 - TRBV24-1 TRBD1 CATSDIGTVGTDTQYF TGTGCCACCAGTGATATCGGGACAGTCGGCACAGATACGCAGTATTTT
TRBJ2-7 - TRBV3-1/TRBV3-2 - CASSLGRGGFVEQYF TGTGCCAGCAGCTTGGGAAGGGGGGGTTTCGTCGAGCAGTACTTC
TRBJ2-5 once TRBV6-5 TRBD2 CASNPQSGRRTQYF TGTGCCAGCAATCCACAATCCGGGAGGCGGACCCAGTACTTC
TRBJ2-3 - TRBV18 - CASSPTRFTDTQYF TGTGCCAGCTCACCTACGAGATTCACAGATACGCAGTATTTT
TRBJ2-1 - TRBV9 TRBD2 CASSVFTSASSYNEQFF TGTGCCAGCAGCGTCTTTACTAGCGCGAGCTCCTACAATGAGCAGTTCTTC